This T cell receptor beta chain was found in a study of PD-1 blockade in classical Hodgkin lymphoma. Study-wide points: In CD4+ cells, TCR diversity went up significantly by C4D1, but in CD8+ cells it did not.

Clones were read by immunoSEQ multiplex PCR, and TCRdb kept only the in-frame ones, dropping some. The sample includes roughly 38,000 clones, roughly 86% of them seen just once. Every patient had relapsed following autologous stem cell transplantation, and cohorts differed in brentuximab vedotin exposure. Turning to this clone: The antigen is undetermined.

CDR1 SGDLS and CDR2 YYNGEE come from the germline V gene. The CDR3 length is 16 residues. J gave up 9 bases and V 1 base, and 12 bases lay outside the gene matches. The material sequenced was peripheral blood mononuclear cells (PBMCs), taken before the second cycle of nivolumab. The origin of this receptor is a human donor with classical Hodgkin lymphoma. The chain links TRBV9 to TRBJ2-1; TRBD2 matches at 8 bases. CDR3 DNA sequence: TGTGCCAGCAGCGTAAACCCCAGCGGGAGTTTAGGTGAGCAGTTCTTC. It translates to CASSVNPSGSLGEQFF.